The clone carrying this TCR beta chain was recorded many times. Its antigen remains unknown. The V end lost 2 bases, the J end lost 3 bases, and 10 bases lay between the germline ends. CDR3 length: 15 amino acids. This entry belongs to a study of T cells after yellow fever vaccination. Broader study findings: Repertoires sorted by FACS could include abundant clonotypes that are contaminants from the bulk population. Peaking on day 5 versus 15, the secondary response was faster but weaker.

TCRdb used MiXCR to reprocess the 5' RACE reads, holding one entry per CDR3 protein. The repertoire holds about 310,000 distinct CDR3 sequences, with more than 3% as singletons. Sequencing used PBMCs, obtained on the day of the yellow fever booster vaccination. The V gene is TRBV12-3 or TRBV12-4, the J gene TRBJ2-2, with no clear D. The sequence derives from a young man who received the YFV17D yellow fever vaccine. CDR3 loop: CASSLTAPDTGELFF. In DNA form, the CDR3 reads TGTGCCAGCAGTTTAACCGCCCCGGACACCGGGGAGCTGTTTTTT.